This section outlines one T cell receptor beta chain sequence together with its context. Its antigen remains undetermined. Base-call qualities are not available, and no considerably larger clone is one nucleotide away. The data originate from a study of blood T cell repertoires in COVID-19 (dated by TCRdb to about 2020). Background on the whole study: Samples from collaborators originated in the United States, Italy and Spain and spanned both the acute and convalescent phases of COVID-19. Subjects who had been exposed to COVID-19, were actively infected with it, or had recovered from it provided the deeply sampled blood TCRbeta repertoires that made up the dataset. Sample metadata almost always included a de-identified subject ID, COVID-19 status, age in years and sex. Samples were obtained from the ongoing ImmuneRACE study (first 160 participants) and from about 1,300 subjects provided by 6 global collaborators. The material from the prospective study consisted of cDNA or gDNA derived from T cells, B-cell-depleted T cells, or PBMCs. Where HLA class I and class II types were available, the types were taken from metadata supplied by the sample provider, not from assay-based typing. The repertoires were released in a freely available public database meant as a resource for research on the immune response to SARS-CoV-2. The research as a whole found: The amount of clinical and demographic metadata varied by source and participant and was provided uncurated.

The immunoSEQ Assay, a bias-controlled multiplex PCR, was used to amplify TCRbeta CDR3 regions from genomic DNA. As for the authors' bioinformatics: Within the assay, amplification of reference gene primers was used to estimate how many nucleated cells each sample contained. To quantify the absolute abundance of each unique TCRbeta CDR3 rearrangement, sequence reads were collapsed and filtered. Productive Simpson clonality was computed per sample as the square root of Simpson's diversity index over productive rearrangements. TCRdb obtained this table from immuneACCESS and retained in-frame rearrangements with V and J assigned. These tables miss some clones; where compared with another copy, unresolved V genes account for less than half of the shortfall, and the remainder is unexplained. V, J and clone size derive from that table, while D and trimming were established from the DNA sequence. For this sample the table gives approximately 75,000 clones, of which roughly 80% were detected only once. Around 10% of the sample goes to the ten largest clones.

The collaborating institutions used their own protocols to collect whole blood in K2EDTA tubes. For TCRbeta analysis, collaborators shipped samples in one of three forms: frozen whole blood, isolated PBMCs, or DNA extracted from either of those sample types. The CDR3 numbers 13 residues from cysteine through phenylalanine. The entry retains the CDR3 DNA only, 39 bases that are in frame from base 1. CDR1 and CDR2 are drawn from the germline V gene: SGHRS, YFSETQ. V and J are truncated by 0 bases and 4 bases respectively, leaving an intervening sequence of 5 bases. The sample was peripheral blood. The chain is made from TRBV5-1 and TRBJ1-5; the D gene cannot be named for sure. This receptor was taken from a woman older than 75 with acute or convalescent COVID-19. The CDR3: CASSLDSNQPQHF. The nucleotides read TGCGCCAGCAGCTTGGACAGTAATCAGCCCCAGCATTTT. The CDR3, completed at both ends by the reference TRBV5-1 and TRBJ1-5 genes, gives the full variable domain KAGVTQTPRYLIKTRGQQVTLSCSPISGHRSVSWYQQTPGQGLQFLFEYFSETQRNKGNFPGRFSGRQFSNSRSEMNVSTLELGDSALYLCASSLDSNQPQHFGDGTRLSIL.